The 27 T cell receptor gamma chains below were found in one sample sequenced in a study of gamma delta lymphoproliferative disorders and STAT genes. TCRdb fed the multiplex PCR reads to CATT. The repertoire includes several hundred gamma-chain clones, 27% of them detected once, and roughly 40% sits in the top ten. PBMCs from patients and controls supplied the genomic DNA for sequencing. The sample was blood. The source is a human donor in good health.

On this clone itself: The DNA is left out, because the CDR3 cannot be placed on it with certainty; the CDR3 is given as TCRdb lists it. The V gene call is TRGV11, and the J gene call is absent. TRGV11 is filed as an ORF, its function uncertain. From its first to its last residue, the CDR3 has 15 amino acids. CDR3 sequence reads: CTTVPAGLVGSKKLF.

For this clone: Because the CDR3's place on the DNA is in doubt, the DNA is left out and the CDR3 is given as listed by TCRdb. The CDR3 is CATWDTREPRRNSLAVEQHF. The J gene was not called, though the V gene is TRGV2. The germline gives CDR1 EGSNGY, CDR2 YDSYNSKV. 20 amino acids form the CDR3, both terminal residues included.

The chain has TRGV11 and TRGJ1 or TRGJ2. The J gene, missing from TCRdb, was assigned here through DNA to germline matching. TRGV11 is flagged as an ORF with uncertain function. The CDR3 runs to 12 residues. Trimming at V came to 13 bases and at J to 2 bases, leaving 8 bases not matched to a gene. CDR3 DNA: TGTGCCTGTTTCGCCGATTATTATAAGAAACTCTTT. This encodes CACFADYYKKLF.

This clone is judged medium-sized. V and J are TRGV2 and TRGJ1 or TRGJ2. The J gene, absent from TCRdb, was called here by matching the DNA to germline. Trimming took 1 base from V and 8 from J; bases not matched to a gene: 2. From germline, CDR1 is EGSNGY and CDR2 YDSYNSKV. The CDR3 is 11 residues long. CDR3 sequence (DNA): TGTGCCACCTGGGACGGAAATAAGAAACTCTTT. This codes for CATWDGNKKLF.

This clone is deemed large (0.1 to 1%). The chain links TRGV8 to TRGJ1 or TRGJ2. The J gene was missing in TCRdb and was found by matching the end of the DNA to germline. Germline values: CDR1 VENAVY, CDR2 YDSYNSRV. Germline trimming cut 4 bases from V and 2 bases from J; bases unmatched to any gene: 8. This CDR3 comprises 14 residues. The CDR3 region is CATWDMDYYYKKLF. DNA of the CDR3: TGTGCCACCTGGGACATGGATTATTATTATAAGAAACTCTTT.

This clone has ten or more counts. J is TRGJ1 or TRGJ2 and V is TRGV4. Assignment of the J gene here rests on matching the DNA to germline, because TCRdb gives none. The CDR3 is 11 residues long. From germline, CDR1 is EGSTGY and CDR2 YDSYTSSV. V was clipped by 10 bases and J by 1 base; unmatched bases: 4. The CDR3: CATGNYYKKLF. The CDR3 DNA reads as TGTGCCACGGGAAATTATTATAAGAAACTCTTT.

Comment on this clone: The TCRdb record carries a much larger clone's protein, which differs from this DNA's translation at residue 3; a read error is the likely cause, and the protein listed here is the DNA translation. The chain uses TRGV4 and TRGJ1 or TRGJ2. TCRdb gives no J gene; it was assigned here by matching the DNA to germline. Per the germline V gene, CDR1 is EGSTGY and CDR2 is YDSYTSSV. The CDR3 runs 11 residues. CDR3 DNA: TGTGCCGCCTGGGATGAGGATAAGAAACTCTTT. It encodes CAAWDEDKKLF.

This clone is categorized as medium-sized. Here the CDR3 reads CALWGERDYYKKLF. CDR3 coding DNA: TGTGCCTTGTGGGGGGAGAGGGATTATTATAAGAAACTCTTT. V usage is TRGV9 and J usage is TRGJ1 or TRGJ2. TCRdb carries no J gene annotation; the J gene was assigned here by matching the DNA with germline. Germline V gene lookup returns CDR1 GITISATS and CDR2 ISYDGTV (reference sequence). With V trimmed by 5 bases and J by 2 bases, 9 bases remained unmatched. CDR3 length equals 14 residues.

Judged by abundance, this clone is large. The chain couples TRGV2 to TRGJP2. TCRdb leaves out the J gene; it was filled in here by matching the DNA to germline. The V segment lost 0 bases and the J segment 8 bases; nucleotides outside the gene matches: 3. Germline CDR1 EGSNGY, CDR2 YDSYNSKV. This CDR3 is 13 amino acids long. The CDR3 here is CATWDGRDWIKTF. In nucleotides, the CDR3 is TGTGCCACCTGGGACGGGCGGGATTGGATCAAGACGTTT.

Judged by abundance, this clone is large (0.1 to 1%). This chain uses TRGV4 with TRGJ1 or TRGJ2. No J gene was available from TCRdb, and it was assigned here by a germline match of the DNA. Trimming at V came to 0 bases and at J to 5 bases, leaving 7 bases not matched to a gene. In germline, CDR1 is EGSTGY, CDR2 YDSYTSSV. CDR3 length: 14 residues. The CDR3 is CATWDGPPHYKKLF. CDR3 DNA sequence: TGTGCCACCTGGGATGGGCCGCCACATTATAAGAAACTCTTT.

In this sample, this clone is large. V is TRGV9 and J is TRGJ1 or TRGJ2. The J gene, missing from TCRdb, was assigned here through DNA to germline matching. Germline V lookup: CDR1 GITISATS, CDR2 ISYDGTV (reference sequence). After removal of 9 bases from V and 3 bases from J, the junction contained 2 bases not matched to a gene. This CDR3 comprises 10 residues. Here the CDR3 DNA reads TGTGCCTTGATTTATTATAAGAAACTCTTT. Encoded protein: CALIYYKKLF.

In its sample, this clone was seen a few times. The CDR3 DNA reads as TGTGCCATCACTTATTATAAGAAACTCTTT. This sequence encodes CAITYYKKLF. This chain uses TRGV8 with TRGJ1 or TRGJ2. The J gene was not available in TCRdb and was assigned here by matching the DNA to germline segments. This CDR3 region has 10 residues. Trimming cost V 11 bases and J 3 bases; bases outside gene matches: 4. The V gene's germline CDR1 is VENAVY and CDR2 YDSYNSRV.

About this clone itself: This likely traces to a read error, being one base from a far larger clone. This specimen includes other DNA sequences encoding the same CDR3. The chain has TRGV10 and TRGJP1. No J segment appears in TCRdb, so it was assigned here by matching the sequence to germline. TRGV10 has ORF status, its function being uncertain. CDR3 size: 12 residues. V was clipped by 12 bases and J by 6 bases; unmatched bases: 8. The CDR3 sequence: CAAWDSGWFKIF. CDR3 nucleotides: TGTGCTGCATGGGATTCTGGTTGGTTCAAGATATTT.

The chain uses TRGV10 and TRGJP2. TCRdb carries no J gene annotation; the J gene was assigned here by matching the DNA with germline. TRGV10 is labeled an ORF, and its function is uncertain. The V segment lost 8 bases and the J segment 0 bases; nucleotides outside the gene matches: 4. This CDR3 is built from 14 residues. Here the CDR3 DNA reads TGTGCTGCGTGGGGTTATAGTAGTGATTGGATCAAGACGTTT. This sequence encodes CAAWGYSSDWIKTF.

This clone counts as large. This chain joins TRGV4 and TRGJP1. TCRdb records no J gene; here it was assigned by comparing the DNA to germline. Losses at the gene ends were 2 bases for V and 1 base for J; bases not matched to a gene: 7. Per the germline V gene, CDR1 is EGSTGY and CDR2 is YDSYTSSV. The CDR3 runs to 16 residues. CDR3 nucleotide sequence: TGTGCCACCTGGGATGTGGGGAGTACCACTGGTTGGTTCAAGATATTT. Its protein product is CATWDVGSTTGWFKIF.

Comments on this clone: A far larger clone lies a single base away; this is likely a read error. The sample contains more than one DNA sequence encoding this CDR3. The rearrangement uses TRGV2 and TRGJP2. TCRdb carries no J gene annotation; the J gene was assigned here by matching the DNA with germline. The CDR3 has 16 residues. CDR1 EGSNGY and CDR2 YDSYNSKV come from the germline V gene. The CDR3, as DNA: TGCGCCACCTGGGACGGGCGAGATAGTAGTGATTGGATCAAGACGTTT. It yields the protein CATWDGRDSSDWIKTF.

This sequence joins TRGV4 and TRGJ1 or TRGJ2. As TCRdb names no J gene, one was assigned here on the basis of a DNA match to germline. This CDR3 has 10 amino acids. Germline V lookup: CDR1 EGSTGY, CDR2 YDSYTSSV. J lost 11 bases, V lost 6 bases, and 7 bases had no gene match. The CDR3 region is CATWWAEKLF. The CDR3 bases are TGTGCCACCTGGTGGGCGGAGAAACTCTTT.

As concerns this clone: A far larger clone is one base from this, pointing to a likely read error. The limits of the CDR3 on the DNA are not certain, so only TCRdb's listed CDR3 is given. No J gene call was made, and the V gene is TRGV11. TRGV11 is known as an ORF, though its function is uncertain. Ends included, the CDR3 has 17 residues. The CDR3 sequence: CTTVPAGLGTCRYKKLF.

This chain links TRGV8 with TRGJ1 or TRGJ2. The J gene was missing in TCRdb and was found by matching the end of the DNA to germline. Unmatched junction bases numbered 4, after V lost 2 bases and J lost 12 bases. Germline loops: CDR1 VENAVY, CDR2 YDSYNSRV. The CDR3 extends over 10 amino acids. The CDR3 loop reads CATWDTGKLF. The CDR3 DNA reads as TGTGCCACCTGGGATACAGGGAAACTCTTT.

This clone is labeled large. The same CDR3 is also encoded by other DNA sequences in this sample. The rearrangement joins TRGV4 to TRGJ1 or TRGJ2. Assignment of the J gene here rests on matching the DNA to germline, because TCRdb gives none. After removal of 3 bases from V and 9 bases from J, the junction contained 5 bases not matched to a gene. This CDR3 is 11 amino acids long. Germline V gene lookup returns CDR1 EGSTGY and CDR2 YDSYTSSV. The CDR3 reads CATWDTLKKLF. CDR3 DNA: TGTGCCACCTGGGATACTCTTAAGAAACTCTTT.

The rearrangement links TRGV10 to TRGJ1 or TRGJ2. Assignment of the J gene here rests on matching the DNA to germline, because TCRdb gives none. TRGV10 is an ORF for which the function is uncertain. Trimming cost V 8 bases and J 10 bases; bases outside gene matches: 21. This CDR3 is built from 15 residues. This CDR3 is CAAWTPPIEVEKKLF. Here the CDR3 DNA reads TGTGCTGCGTGGACCCCCCCCATCGAAGTCGAAAAGAAACTCTTT.

This clone is large. This specimen includes other DNA sequences encoding the same CDR3. The rearrangement joins TRGV2 to TRGJP2. No J segment appears in TCRdb, so it was assigned here by matching the sequence to germline. This CDR3 region has 14 residues. Germline assignment: CDR1 EGSNGY and CDR2 YDSYNSKV. J gave up 5 bases and V 0 bases, and 3 bases lay outside the gene matches. Here the CDR3 reads CATWDGRSDWIKTF. CDR3 coding DNA: TGTGCCACCTGGGACGGGCGAAGTGATTGGATCAAGACGTTT.

This clone is medium-sized within its sample. This chain links TRGV9 with TRGJ1 or TRGJ2. TCRdb records no J gene; here it was assigned by comparing the DNA to germline. CDR3 size: 11 residues. V shed 2 bases and J 8 bases; nucleotides not matched to a gene: 3. Germline V gene sequence: CDR1 GITISATS, CDR2 ISYDGTV (reference sequence). The CDR3 nucleotides are TGTGCCTTGTGGGAGGAGAATAAGAAACTCTTT. Protein sequence: CALWEENKKLF.

The J gene was not called, though the V gene is TRGV2. The CDR3 is 13 amino acids. Per germline, CDR1 EGSNGY and CDR2 YDSYNSKV. The CDR3 bases are TGTGCCACCTGGGCCCCAGCGAGGTATAAGAAACTTTTT. Translated: CATWAPARYKKLF.

This clone is judged large. The chain is built from TRGV8 and TRGJ1 or TRGJ2. The J gene, left out of TCRdb, was set here by checking the DNA against germline. Germline lookup yields CDR1 VENAVY and CDR2 YDSYNSRV. CDR3 length: 13 residues. With 5 bases clipped from V and 2 bases from J, the junction kept 6 bases outside the gene matches. The CDR3 coding sequence is TGTGCCACCTGGGGTACTCATTATTATAAGAAACTCTTT. This sequence encodes CATWGTHYYKKLF.

This chain links TRGV11 with TRGJP2. TCRdb is silent on the J gene; assignment here came from matching the DNA to germline. TRGV11 is an ORF for which the function is uncertain. J lost 0 bases, V lost 12 bases, and 10 bases had no gene match. The CDR3 runs 15 residues. The CDR3 region is CACPPHYSSDWIKTF. CDR3 DNA: TGTGCCTGCCCCCCACATTATAGTAGTGATTGGATCAAGACGTTT.

In its sample, this clone was seen a few times. Only one base separates this from a far larger clonotype, so it likely reflects a read error. Other DNA sequences in this sample translate to the same CDR3. The chain has TRGV10 and TRGJ1 or TRGJ2. Here the J gene was assigned by germline matching of the DNA, as TCRdb has none. TRGV10 is recorded as an ORF, its role being uncertain. The J segment lost 1 base and the V segment lost 12 bases, leaving 16 bases of the junction unmatched. The CDR3 is 15 amino acids. CDR3 amino acids: CAAWEVKENYYKKLF. The CDR3 DNA is TGTGCTGCTTGGGAAGTGAAGGAAAATTATTATAAGAAACTCTTT.